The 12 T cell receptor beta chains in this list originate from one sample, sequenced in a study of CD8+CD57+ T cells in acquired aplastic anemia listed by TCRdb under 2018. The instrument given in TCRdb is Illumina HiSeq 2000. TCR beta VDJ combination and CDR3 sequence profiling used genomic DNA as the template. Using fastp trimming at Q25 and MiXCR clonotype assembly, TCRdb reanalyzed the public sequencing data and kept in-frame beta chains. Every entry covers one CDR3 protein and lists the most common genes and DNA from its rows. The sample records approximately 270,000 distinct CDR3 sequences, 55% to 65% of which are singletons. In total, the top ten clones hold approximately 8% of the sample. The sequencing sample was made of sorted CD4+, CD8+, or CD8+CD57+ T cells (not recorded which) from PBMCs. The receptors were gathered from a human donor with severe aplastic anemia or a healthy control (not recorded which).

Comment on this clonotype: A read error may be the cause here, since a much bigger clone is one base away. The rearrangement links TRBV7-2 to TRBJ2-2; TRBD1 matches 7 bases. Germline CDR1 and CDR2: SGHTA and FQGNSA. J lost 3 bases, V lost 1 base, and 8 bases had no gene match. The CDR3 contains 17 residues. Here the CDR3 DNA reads TGTGCCAGCAGCTTAGTTCAGGGGGTAGTGGACACCGGGGAGCTGTTTTTT. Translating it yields CASSLVQGVVDTGELFF.

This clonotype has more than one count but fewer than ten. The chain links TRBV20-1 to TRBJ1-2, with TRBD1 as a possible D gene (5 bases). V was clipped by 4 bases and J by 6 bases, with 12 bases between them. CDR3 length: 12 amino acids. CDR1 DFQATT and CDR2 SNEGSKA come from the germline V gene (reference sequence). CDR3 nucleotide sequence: TGCAGTGCTAAAGTAGGGGTTGATGGCTACACCTTC. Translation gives CSAKVGVDGYTF.

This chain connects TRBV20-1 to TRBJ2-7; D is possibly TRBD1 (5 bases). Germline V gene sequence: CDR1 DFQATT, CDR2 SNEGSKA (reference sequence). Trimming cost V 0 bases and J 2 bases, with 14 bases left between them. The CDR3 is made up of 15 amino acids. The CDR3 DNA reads TGCAGTGCTAGAGATCACACAGGTAACCCCTACGAGCAGTACTTC. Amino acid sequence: CSARDHTGNPYEQYF.

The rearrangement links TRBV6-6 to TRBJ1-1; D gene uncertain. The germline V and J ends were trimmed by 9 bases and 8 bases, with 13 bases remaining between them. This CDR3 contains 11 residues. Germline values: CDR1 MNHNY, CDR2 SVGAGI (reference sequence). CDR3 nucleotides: TGTGCCAGACTTGGAGCTCCCGAAGCTTTCTTT. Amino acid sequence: CARLGAPEAFF.

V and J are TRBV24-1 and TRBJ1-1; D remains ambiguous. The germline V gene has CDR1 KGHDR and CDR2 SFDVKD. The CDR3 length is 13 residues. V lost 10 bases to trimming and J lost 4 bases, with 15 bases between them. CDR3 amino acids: CATNPPGVTEAFF. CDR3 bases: TGTGCCACGAATCCCCCCGGGGTCACTGAAGCTTTCTTT.

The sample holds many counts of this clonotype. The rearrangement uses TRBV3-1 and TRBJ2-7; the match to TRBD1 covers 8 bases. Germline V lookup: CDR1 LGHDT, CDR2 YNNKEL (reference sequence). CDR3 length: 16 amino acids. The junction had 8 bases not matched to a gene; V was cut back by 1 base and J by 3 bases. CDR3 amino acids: CASSQGAGQGFYEQYF. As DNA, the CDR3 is TGTGCCAGCAGCCAAGGGGCAGGACAGGGCTTCTACGAGCAGTACTTC.

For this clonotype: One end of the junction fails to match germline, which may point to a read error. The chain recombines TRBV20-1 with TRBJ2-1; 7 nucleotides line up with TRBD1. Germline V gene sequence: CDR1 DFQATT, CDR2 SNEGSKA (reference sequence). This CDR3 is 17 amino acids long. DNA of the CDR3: TGCAGTGCTAGAGATTGGGGCAGGGACAGCTCCTATAATGAGCAGTTCTTC. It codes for CSARDWGRDSSYNEQFF.

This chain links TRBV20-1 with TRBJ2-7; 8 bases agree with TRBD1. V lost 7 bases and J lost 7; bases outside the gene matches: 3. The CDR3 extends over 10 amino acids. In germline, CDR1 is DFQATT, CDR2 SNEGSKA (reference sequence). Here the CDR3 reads CSGTGGEQYF. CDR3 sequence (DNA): TGCAGTGGAACAGGGGGTGAGCAGTACTTC.

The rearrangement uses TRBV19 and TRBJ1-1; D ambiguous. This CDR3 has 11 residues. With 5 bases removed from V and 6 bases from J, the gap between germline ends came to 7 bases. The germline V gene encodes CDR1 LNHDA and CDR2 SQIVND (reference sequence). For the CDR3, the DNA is TGTGCCAGTAGTTTTGTTTCTGAAGCTTTCTTT. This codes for CASSFVSEAFF.

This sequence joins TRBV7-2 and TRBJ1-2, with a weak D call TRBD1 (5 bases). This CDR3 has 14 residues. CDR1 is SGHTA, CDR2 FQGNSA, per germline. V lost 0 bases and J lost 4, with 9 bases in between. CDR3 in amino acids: CASSLAGVGYGYTF. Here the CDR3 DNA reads TGTGCCAGCAGCTTAGCAGGGGTCGGCTATGGCTACACCTTC.

In DNA form, the CDR3 reads TGTGCCAGTACAGAAGAACCTTACAATGAGCAGTTCTTC. This sequence encodes CASTEEPYNEQFF. This sequence joins TRBV19 and TRBJ2-1, with D unclear. Germline V lookup: CDR1 LNHDA, CDR2 SQIVND (reference sequence). The germline V and J ends were trimmed by 7 bases and 4 bases, with 11 bases remaining between them. This CDR3 is built from 13 residues.

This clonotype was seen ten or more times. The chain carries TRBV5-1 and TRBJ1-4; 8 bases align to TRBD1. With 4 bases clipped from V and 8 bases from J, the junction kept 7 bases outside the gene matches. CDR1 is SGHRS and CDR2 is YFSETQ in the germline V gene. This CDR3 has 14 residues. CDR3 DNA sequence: TGCGCCAGCAGCCCGGACAGGGCCCGAGAAAAACTGTTTTTT. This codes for CASSPDRAREKLFF.